This T cell receptor beta chain was retrieved from a study of shared clonotypes between healthy human individuals. The table came from immunoSEQ multiplex PCR; TCRdb's copy has only in-frame clones and leaves some out. This sample has 2 million to 2.5 million clones, with 93% found just once. In germline, CDR1 is SGHVS, CDR2 FQNEAQ. The CDR3 totals 13 residues. V was cut by 1 base and J by 4 bases, with 5 bases left in between. This receptor was identified in a young man in good health. Some clones in this sample may be carry-over from other donors' samples. The sequenced sample was naive CD4+ T cells from PBMCs. Documented subset: CD45RA+ positively selected. The rearrangement links TRBV7-8 to TRBJ1-5, with D perhaps TRBD1 (5 bases). The CDR3 coding sequence is TGTGCCAGCAGCTTAGGACAGAATCAGCCCCAGCATTTT. It is translated as CASSLGQNQPQHF. The variable domain in full, with the rest retrieved from reference TRBV7-8 and TRBJ1-5, is GAGVSQSPRYKVAKRGQDVALRCDPISGHVSLFWYQQALGQGPEFLTYFQNEAQLDKSGLPSDRFFAERPEGSVSTLKIQRTQQEDSAVYLCASSLGQNQPQHFGDGTRLSIL.